This T cell receptor beta chain derives from a study of T cell repertoires in cytomegalovirus infection. Turning to the study itself: In public TCR beta signatures, there were indications of both CMV infection and matching HLA type.

Via MiXCR, TCRdb re-called the reads, giving one row per CDR3 protein. The data contain about 490,000 distinct CDR3 sequences, about a quarter of them seen just once; the ten biggest clones take up 13%. Study-wide findings and caveats: CMV-specific TCR beta clonotypes restricted by HLA-C dominated the ex vivo response. Cumulated frequencies of public TCR beta families served to identify carriers of CMV plus the relevant HLA.

The CDR3 consists of 16 residues. Germline values: CDR1 SGHVS, CDR2 FQNEAQ. The V gene lost 4 bases and the J gene lost 1 base, with 16 bases spanning the gap. In its sample, this clonotype was seen a few times. The antigen remains unidentified. The gene calls are TRBV7-8 and TRBJ1-1; possible D gene TRBD1, 6 bases. This receptor was identified in a human donor in good health (CMV status not recorded). Some clones in this sample may be carry-over from other donors' samples. The source material was PBMCs. The CDR3: CASSSPEGVSNTEAFF. In DNA, the CDR3 is TGTGCCAGCAGCTCACCAGAGGGGGTGTCGAACACTGAAGCTTTCTTT.